This TCR beta chain stems from a study of T cell responses to AZD1222 COVID-19 vaccine. Study background: Second-dose intervals near 4 or 12 weeks were combined. Regarding the study as a whole: In a largely white British group with more females than males, clonal diversity was possibly underestimated. CD4 TCRs linked to vaccination spanned spike, dominating at 160-218 and 743-854. At baseline, just five to seven AZD1222 recipients tested seropositive.

The table came from immunoSEQ multiplex PCR; TCRdb's copy has only in-frame clones and leaves some out. The profile shows roughly 100,000 clones, about 88% of them singletons. This clone has more than one count but fewer than ten. The antigen is not known. The starting material was peripheral blood, obtained on day 0 of AZD1222 vaccination. The sequence was obtained from an adult in good health.

The CDR3 is CAWSGGVYGYTF. CDR3 nucleotides: TGTGCCTGGAGTGGGGGGGTCTATGGCTACACCTTC. The V call is TRBV30, the J call TRBJ1-2; perhaps TRBD1 as D (5 bases). The CDR3 consists of 12 residues. Germline loops: CDR1 GTSNPN, CDR2 SVGIG (reference sequence). V lost 1 base, J lost 4 bases, and 7 bases lay in between. Full variable domain (missing parts from reference TRBV30 and TRBJ1-2): SQTIHQWPATLVQPVGSPLSLECTVEGTSNPNLYWYRQAAGRGLQLLFYSVGIGQISSEVPQNLSASRPQDRQFILSSKKLLLSDSGFYLCAWSGGVYGYTFGSGTRLTVV.